This T cell receptor (beta chain) emerged from a study of blood T cell repertoires in COVID-19. Whole-study context: The origin of the acute and convalescent COVID-19 samples was the United States, Italy and Spain. T cells, B-cell-depleted T cells, or PBMCs provided the cDNA or gDNA that served as material.

CDR1 and CDR2 (germline): MRHNA, SNTAGT. Germline trimming cut 3 bases from V and 11 bases from J; bases unmatched to any gene: 11. The CDR3 consists of 14 residues. Sequencing was performed with immunoSEQ multiplex PCR; in TCRdb, only in-frame clones are kept and a portion is missing. The repertoire has some 170,000 clones, 60% to 80% of them found once; the top ten carry 2.5% to 3%. This TCR derives from a man aged 65 to 79 with acute or convalescent COVID-19. Sequencing was carried out using peripheral blood. V and J are TRBV6-4 and TRBJ1-1; TRBD1 matches 8 bases. CDR3 bases: TGTGCCAGCAGTGAAAACTTTGACAGGGGACGGGCTTTCTTT. It codes for CASSENFDRGRAFF.